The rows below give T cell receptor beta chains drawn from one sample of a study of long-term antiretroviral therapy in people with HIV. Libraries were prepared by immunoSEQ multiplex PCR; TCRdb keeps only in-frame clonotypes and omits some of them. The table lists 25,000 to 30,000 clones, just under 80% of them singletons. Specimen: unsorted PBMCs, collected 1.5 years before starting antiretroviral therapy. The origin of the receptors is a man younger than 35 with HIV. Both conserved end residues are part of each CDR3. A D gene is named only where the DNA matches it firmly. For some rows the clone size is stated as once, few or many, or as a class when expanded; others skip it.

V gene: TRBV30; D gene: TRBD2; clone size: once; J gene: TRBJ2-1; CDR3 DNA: TGTGCCTGGACTAGCGGGAGAATGGGGAATGAGCAGTTCTTC; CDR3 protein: CAWTSGRMGNEQFF
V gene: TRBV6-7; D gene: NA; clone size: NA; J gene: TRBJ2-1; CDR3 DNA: TGTGCCAGCAGTCTGGGGCACAATGAGCAGTTCTTC; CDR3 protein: CASSLGHNEQFF
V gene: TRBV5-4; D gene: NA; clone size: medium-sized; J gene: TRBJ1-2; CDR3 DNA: TGTGCCAGCAGCTCGGCCTCCGACGGTACCATCTATGGCTACACCTTC; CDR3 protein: CASSSASDGTIYGYTF
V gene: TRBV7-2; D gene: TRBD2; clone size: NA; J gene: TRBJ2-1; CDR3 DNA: TGTGCCAGCAGCTTAGTAGGAGCGGGGGGCCCTGATGAGCAGTTCTTC; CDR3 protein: CASSLVGAGGPDEQFF
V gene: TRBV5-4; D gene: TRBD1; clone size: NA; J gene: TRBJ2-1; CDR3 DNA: TGTGCCAGCAGCTTGGGAGGGACAGGGGGCGCGGCTAGCGGGATGGGCGAGCAGTTCTTC; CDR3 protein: CASSLGGTGGAASGMGEQFF
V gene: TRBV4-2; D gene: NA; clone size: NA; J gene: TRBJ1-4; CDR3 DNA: TGTGCCAGCAGCCAAGATATAACACGGGGTAATGAAAAACTGTTTTTT; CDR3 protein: CASSQDITRGNEKLFF
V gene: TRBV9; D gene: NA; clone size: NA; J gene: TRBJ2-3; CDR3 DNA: TGTGCCAGCAGCCGTATCCCGGGGGTACCGAACACAGATACGCAGTATTTT; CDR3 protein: CASSRIPGVPNTDTQYF
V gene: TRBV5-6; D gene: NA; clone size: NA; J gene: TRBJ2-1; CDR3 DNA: TGTGCCAGCAGCTATGGGCCCCGACTAGGAGGGGGTTCCAATGAGCAGTTCTTC; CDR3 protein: CASSYGPRLGGGSNEQFF
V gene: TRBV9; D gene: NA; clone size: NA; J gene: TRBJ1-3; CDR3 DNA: TGTGCCAGCAGCGTTGAAGTCCGAGGGGGAGCTGGAAACACCATATATTTT; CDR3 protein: CASSVEVRGGAGNTIYF
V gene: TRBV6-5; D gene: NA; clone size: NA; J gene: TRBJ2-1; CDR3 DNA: TGTGCCAGCAGTTACCGTCCCCCCTCCTACAATGAGCAGTTCTTC; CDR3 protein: CASSYRPPSYNEQFF
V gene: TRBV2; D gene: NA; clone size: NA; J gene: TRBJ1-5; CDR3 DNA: TGTGCCAGCTCCCTGGGGAGGGAAGGACAGCCCCAGCATTTT; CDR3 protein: CASSLGREGQPQHF
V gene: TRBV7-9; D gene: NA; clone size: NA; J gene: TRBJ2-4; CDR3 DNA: TGTGCCAGCAGCCCCGGAAGCCACAAAAACATTCAGTACTTC; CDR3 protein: CASSPGSHKNIQYF
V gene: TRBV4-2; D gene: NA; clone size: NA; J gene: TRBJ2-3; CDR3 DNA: TGTGCCAGCAGCCAAGATACAGGCGCCCCGGATACGCAGTATTTT; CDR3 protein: CASSQDTGAPDTQYF
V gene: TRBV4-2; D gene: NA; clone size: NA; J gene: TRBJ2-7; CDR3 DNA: TGTGCCAGCAGCCAAGACAAGGGCGAGCAGTACTTC; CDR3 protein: CASSQDKGEQYF
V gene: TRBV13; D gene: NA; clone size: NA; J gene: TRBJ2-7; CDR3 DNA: TGTGCCAGCAGTTTGAGACAGGAACCGACGTACGAGCAGTACTTC; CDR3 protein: CASSLRQEPTYEQYF
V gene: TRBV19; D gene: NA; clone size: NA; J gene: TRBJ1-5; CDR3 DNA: TGTGCCACTGCAACAGGGTTCGGCAATCAGCCCCAGCATTTT; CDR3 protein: CATATGFGNQPQHF
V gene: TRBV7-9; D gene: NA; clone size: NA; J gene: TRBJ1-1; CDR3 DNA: TGTGCCAGCAGCTTAGGGCTTGGCGGGAACACTGAAGCTTTCTTT; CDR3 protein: CASSLGLGGNTEAFF
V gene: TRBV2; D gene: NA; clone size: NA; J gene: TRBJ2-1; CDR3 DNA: TGTGCCAGCACCCTGGGACGGGACAATGAGCAGTTCTTC; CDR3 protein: CASTLGRDNEQFF
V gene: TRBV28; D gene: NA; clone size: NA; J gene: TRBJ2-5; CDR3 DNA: TGTGCCAGCAGTTCCACAGGGAACTCGATGGGGACCCAGTACTTC; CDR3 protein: CASSSTGNSMGTQYF
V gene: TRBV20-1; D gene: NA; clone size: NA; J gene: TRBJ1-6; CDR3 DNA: TGCAGAGGGGGGTCACCCCTCCACTTT; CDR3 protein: CRGGSPLHF
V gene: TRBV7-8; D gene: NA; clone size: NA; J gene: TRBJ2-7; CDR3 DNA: TGTGCCAGCAGGGGGTTTTCGGAGAGCCCCTACGAGCAGTACTTC; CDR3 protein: CASRGFSESPYEQYF
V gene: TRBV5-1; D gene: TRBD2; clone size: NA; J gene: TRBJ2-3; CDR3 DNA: TGCGCCAGCAGCTTGGCCGGAGCGGGGGCCTCAGATACGCAGTATTTT; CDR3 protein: CASSLAGAGASDTQYF
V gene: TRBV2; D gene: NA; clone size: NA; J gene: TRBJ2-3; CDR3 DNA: TGTGCCAGCAGTGCGGGCACAGATACGCAGTATTTT; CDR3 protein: CASSAGTDTQYF
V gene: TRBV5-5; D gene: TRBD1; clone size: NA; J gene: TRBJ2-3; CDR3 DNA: TGTGCCAGCAGCTTGCAGGGGGCCACAGATACGCAGTATTTT; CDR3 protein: CASSLQGATDTQYF
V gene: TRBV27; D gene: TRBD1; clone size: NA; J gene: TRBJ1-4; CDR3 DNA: TGTGCCAGCAGTTCATGGACAGGGCCGGGAATCGAAAAACTGTTTTTT; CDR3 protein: CASSSWTGPGIEKLFF
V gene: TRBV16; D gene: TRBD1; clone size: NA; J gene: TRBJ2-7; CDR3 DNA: TGTGCCAGCAGCCAATCGGGACAGGGAGCCTACGAGCAGTACTTC; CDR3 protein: CASSQSGQGAYEQYF
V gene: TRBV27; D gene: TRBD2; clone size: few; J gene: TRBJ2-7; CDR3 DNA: TGTGCCAGCAGTTTTGGCGGGGGGGCCTACGAGCAGTACTTC; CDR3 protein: CASSFGGGAYEQYF
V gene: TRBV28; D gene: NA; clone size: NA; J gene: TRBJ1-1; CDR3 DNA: TGTGCCAGCAGTCAAGGGTGGACCGAAGCTTTCTTT; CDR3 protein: CASSQGWTEAFF
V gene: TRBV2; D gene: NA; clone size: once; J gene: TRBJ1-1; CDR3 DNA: TGTGCCAGCAGTGACAGGGCGGGACTTTCTGAAGCTTTCTTT; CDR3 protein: CASSDRAGLSEAFF
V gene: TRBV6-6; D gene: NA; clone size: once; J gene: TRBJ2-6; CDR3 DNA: TGTGCCAGCAGAGGGCTACAGGGTTCTGGGGCCAACGTCCTGACTTTC; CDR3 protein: CASRGLQGSGANVLTF
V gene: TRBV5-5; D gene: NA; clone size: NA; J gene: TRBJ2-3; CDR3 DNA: TGTGCCAGCAGCTTACGGACTACCTGGTTAAACACAGATACGCAGTATTTT; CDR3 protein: CASSLRTTWLNTDTQYF
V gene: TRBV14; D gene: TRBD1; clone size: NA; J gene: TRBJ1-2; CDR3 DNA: TGTGCCAGCAGCCAGGGATTCCGGGACAGGGGCTATGGCTACACCTTC; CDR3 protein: CASSQGFRDRGYGYTF
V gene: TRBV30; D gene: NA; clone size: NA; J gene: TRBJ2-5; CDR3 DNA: TGTGCCTGGGACAGGTCGGGCAGAGGGACCCAGTACTTC; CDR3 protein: CAWDRSGRGTQYF
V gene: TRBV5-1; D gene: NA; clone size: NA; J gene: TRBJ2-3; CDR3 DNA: TGCGCCAGCAGCCCTAGTGCTAGCACAGATACGCAGTATTTT; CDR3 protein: CASSPSASTDTQYF
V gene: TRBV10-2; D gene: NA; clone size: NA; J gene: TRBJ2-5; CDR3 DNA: TGCGCCAGCAGTGGGGGCCCCCAAGAGACCCAGTACTTC; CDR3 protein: CASSGGPQETQYF
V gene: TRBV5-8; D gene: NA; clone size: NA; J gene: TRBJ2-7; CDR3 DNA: TGCGCCAGCAGCCAAGACGGGGTCGGGAGAGGCGGCGAGCAGTACTTC; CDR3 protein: CASSQDGVGRGGEQYF
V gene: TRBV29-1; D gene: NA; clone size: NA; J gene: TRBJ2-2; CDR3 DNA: TGCAGCGTTGGAGATCCCGGGGAGCTGTTTTTT; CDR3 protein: CSVGDPGELFF
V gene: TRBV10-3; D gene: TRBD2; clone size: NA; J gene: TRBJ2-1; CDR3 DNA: TGTGCCATCAGTGAGCGCACTAGCGGAAACAATGAGCAGTTCTTC; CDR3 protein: CAISERTSGNNEQFF
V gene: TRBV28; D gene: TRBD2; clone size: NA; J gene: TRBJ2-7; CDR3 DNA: TGTGCCAGCAGTTTACGCGGGAGGCTCTCCTACGAGCAGTACTTC; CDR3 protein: CASSLRGRLSYEQYF
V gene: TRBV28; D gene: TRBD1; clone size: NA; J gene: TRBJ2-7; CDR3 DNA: TGTGCCAGCCTTACTGGGACAGGTCCTTACGAGCAGTACTTC; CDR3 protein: CASLTGTGPYEQYF
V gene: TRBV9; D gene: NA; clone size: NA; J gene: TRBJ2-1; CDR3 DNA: TGTGCCAGCAGCGTGGAAGGGACCAGCTCCTACAATGAGCAGTTCTTC; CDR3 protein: CASSVEGTSSYNEQFF
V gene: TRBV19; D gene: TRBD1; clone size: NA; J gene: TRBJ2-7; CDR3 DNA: TGTGCCAGTAGTGTTGGACAGGCCTACGAGCAGTACTTC; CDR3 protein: CASSVGQAYEQYF
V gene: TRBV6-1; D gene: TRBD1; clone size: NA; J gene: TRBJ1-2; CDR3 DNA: TGTGCCAGCAGTGAAGTGCAGGGGGAGAACTATGGCTACACCTTC; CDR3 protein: CASSEVQGENYGYTF
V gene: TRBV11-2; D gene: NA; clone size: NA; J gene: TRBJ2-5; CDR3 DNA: TGTGCCAGCAGTCTCATAAGGGGCCTGGAGACCCAGTACTTC; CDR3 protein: CASSLIRGLETQYF
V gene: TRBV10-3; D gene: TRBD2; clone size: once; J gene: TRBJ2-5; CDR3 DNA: TGTGCCATCAGTGTCCAACTAGCGGGGATGAGCGAGACCCAGTACTTC; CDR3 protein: CAISVQLAGMSETQYF
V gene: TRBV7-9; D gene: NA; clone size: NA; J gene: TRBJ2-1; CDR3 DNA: TGTGCCAGCAGTCAGGACTACAATGAGCAGTTCTTC; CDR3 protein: CASSQDYNEQFF